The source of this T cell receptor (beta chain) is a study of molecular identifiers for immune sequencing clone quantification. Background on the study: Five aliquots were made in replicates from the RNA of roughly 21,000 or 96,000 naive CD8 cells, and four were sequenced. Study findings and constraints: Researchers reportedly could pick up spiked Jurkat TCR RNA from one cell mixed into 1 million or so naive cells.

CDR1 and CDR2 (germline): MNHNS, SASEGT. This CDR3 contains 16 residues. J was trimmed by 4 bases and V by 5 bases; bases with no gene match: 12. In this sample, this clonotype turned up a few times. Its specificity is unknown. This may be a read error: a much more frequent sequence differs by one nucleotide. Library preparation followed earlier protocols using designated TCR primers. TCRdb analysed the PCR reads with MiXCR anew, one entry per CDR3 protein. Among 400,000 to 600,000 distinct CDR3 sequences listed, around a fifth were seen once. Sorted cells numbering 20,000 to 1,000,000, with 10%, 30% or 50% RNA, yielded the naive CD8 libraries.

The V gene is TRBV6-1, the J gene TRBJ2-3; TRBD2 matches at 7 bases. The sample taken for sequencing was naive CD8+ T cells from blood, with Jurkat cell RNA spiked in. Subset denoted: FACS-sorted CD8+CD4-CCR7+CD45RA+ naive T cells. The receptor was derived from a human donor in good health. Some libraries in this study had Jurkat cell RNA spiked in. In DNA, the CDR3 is TGTGCCAGCAGTACTACGGGACTACAAAACTCAGATACGCAGTATTTT. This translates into CASSTTGLQNSDTQYF.